This record concerns one TCR beta chain sequence. Its antigen is unknown. These data come from a study of cytomegalovirus exposure and HLA in healthy donors. Study conclusions and caveats: A later analysis linked a missense DCLRE1C variant to TCR beta V- and J-gene trimming. A later analysis reportedly found fewer N-insertions in an Asian-associated ancestry cluster than the roughly 670-donor mean.

The PCR employed 60 Vbeta primers together with 13 Jbeta primers. Original methodology: Later work found 65 million to 100 million unique TCR beta chains, with 9.5 million to 11 million shared. Measured with immunoSEQ multiplex PCR; TCRdb has only the in-frame clones, and not every one. V and J calls and clone size are as listed in that table; D and trimming were resolved from the DNA. The sample has roughly 120,000 clones, 80% seen once. The CDR3 is 15 amino acids. V gave up 5 bases and J gave up 4 bases; unmatched junction bases: 4. Per the germline V gene, CDR1 is SGHNT and CDR2 is YENEEA. This clonotype was obtained from a man younger than 45 in good health and CMV-seronegative. Sequencing was carried out using PBMCs. This chain joins TRBV11-3 and TRBJ2-2, with 10 positions matching TRBD2. The CDR3 DNA is TGTGCCAGCAGCCCATGGACTAGCGGCACCGGGGAGCTGTTTTTT. Translation gives CASSPWTSGTGELFF.